This T cell receptor beta chain was sequenced for a study of T cells in women clearing cervical HPV infection. The CDR3 extends over 16 amino acids. Per germline, CDR1 KGHSH and CDR2 LQKENI. A remark on this clone: One end of the junction varies from germline; a read error may be responsible. The sequenced fragment ends 3 residues before the CDR3 boundary, so the rest is inferred from the germline J gene. Other DNA sequences in the same sample also yield this CDR3.

This table comes from immunoSEQ multiplex PCR, and its TCRdb copy is limited to in-frame clones, with some not included. Here the sample table reports roughly 45,000 clones. The TCR originated in a woman aged 18 to 75 with a cervical HPV16 infection that either progressed to CIN3+ or cleared (not recorded which). The sequencing input was blood buffy coat. This chain links TRBV18 with TRBJ1-3; TRBD1 agrees at 7 bases. CDR3 sequence reads: CASSSQGGNSGNTIYF. The sequenced CDR3 bases are TGTGCCAGCTCATCCCAAGGGGGCAACTCTGGAAACACA.